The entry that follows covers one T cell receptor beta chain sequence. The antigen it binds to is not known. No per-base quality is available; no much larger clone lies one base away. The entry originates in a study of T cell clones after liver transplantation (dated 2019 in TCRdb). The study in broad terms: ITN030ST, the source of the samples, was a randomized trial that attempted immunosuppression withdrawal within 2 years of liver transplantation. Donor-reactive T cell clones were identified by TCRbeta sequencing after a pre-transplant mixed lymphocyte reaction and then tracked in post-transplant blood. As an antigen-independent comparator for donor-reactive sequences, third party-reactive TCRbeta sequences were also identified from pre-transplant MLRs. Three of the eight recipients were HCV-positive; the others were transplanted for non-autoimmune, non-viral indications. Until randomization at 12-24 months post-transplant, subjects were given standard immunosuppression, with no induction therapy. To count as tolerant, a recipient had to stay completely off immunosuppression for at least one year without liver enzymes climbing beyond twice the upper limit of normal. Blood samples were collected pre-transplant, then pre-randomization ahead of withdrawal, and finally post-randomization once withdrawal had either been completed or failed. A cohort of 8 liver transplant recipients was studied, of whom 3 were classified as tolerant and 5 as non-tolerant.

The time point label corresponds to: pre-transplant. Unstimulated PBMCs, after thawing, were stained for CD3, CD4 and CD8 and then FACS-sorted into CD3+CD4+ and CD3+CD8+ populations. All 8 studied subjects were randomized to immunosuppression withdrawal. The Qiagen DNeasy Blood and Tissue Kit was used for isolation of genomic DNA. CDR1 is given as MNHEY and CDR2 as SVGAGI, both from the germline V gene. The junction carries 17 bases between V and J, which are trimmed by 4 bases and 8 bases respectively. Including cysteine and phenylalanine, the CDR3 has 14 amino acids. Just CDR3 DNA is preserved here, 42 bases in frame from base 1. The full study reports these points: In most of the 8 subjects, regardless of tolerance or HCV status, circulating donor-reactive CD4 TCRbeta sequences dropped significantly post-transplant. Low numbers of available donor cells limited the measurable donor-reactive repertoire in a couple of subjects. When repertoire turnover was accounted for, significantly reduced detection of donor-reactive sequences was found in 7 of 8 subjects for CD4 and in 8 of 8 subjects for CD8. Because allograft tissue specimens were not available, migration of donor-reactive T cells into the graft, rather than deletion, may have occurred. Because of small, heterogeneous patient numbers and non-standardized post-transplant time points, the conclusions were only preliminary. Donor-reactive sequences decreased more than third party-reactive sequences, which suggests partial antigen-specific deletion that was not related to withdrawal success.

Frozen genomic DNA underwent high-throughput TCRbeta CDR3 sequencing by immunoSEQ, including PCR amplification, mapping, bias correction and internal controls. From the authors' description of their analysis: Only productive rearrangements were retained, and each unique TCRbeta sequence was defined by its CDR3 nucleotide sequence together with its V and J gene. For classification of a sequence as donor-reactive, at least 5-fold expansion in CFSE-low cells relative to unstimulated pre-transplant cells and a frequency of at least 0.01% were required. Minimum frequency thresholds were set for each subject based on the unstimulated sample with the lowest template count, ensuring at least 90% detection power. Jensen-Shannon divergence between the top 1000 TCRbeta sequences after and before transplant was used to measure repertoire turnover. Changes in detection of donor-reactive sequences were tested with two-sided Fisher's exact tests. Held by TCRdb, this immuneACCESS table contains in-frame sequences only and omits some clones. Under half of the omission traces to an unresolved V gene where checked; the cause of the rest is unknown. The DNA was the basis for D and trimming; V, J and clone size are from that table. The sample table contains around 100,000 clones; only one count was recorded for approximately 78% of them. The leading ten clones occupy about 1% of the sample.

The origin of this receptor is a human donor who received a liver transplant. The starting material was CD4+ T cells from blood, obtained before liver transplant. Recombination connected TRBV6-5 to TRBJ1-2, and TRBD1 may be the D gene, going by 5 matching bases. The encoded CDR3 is CASSSPGLSWGYTF. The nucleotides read TGTGCCAGCAGTTCCCCAGGGTTGTCTTGGGGCTACACCTTC.